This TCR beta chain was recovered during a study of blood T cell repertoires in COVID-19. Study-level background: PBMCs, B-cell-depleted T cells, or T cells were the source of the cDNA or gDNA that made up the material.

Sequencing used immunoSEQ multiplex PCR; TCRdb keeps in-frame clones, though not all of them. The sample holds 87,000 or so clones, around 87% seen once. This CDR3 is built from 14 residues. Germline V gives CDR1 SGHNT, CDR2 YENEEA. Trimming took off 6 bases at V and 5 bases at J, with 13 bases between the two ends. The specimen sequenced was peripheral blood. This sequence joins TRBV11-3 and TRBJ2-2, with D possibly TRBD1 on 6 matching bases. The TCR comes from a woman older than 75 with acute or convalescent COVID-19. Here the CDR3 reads CASSSGTRTGELFF. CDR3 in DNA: TGTGCCAGCAGTTCCGGGACACGGACCGGGGAGCTGTTTTTT.